This T cell receptor (beta chain) was captured in a study of blood T cells in healthy people across ages. PCR was performed a second time for roughly 7 to 11 cycles using a sample-barcoded 5' primer and a J-beta primer mix. TCRdb re-called the 5' RACE reads through MiXCR, storing one row per CDR3 protein. The sample contains around 750,000 distinct CDR3 sequences, approximately 53% of which appear only once. Study-wide findings and caveats: The study lacked donor CMV status, which possibly confounded expanded clonotype changes.

A word on this clonotype: Its antigen is still unknown.

Isolated PBMCs totaled at least 6 million in each sample. The sample consisted of blood. This TCR was recovered from an elderly man in good health.

The CDR3 is CASSLMGGGTLAKNIQYF. The DNA for the CDR3 is TGTGCCAGCAGCTTAATGGGGGGGGGCACGCTAGCCAAAAACATTCAGTACTTC. J is TRBJ2-4 and V is TRBV11-2; TRBD2 might be the D (7 bases). The germline V and J ends were trimmed by 2 bases and 0 bases, with 17 bases remaining between them. The CDR3 runs to 18 residues. CDR1 is SGHAT, CDR2 FQNNGV, per germline.